What follows are 18 T cell receptor beta chains derived from one specimen sequenced in a study of T cell responses to AZD1222 COVID-19 vaccine. The assay was immunoSEQ multiplex PCR, and TCRdb's table has in-frame clones only and misses some. Of some 130,000 clones detected, about nine tenths appear once; the ten largest clones hold about 7%. Source: peripheral blood, taken on day 0 of AZD1222 vaccination. These receptors were obtained from an adult in good health.

This rearrangement joins TRBV9 to TRBJ2-7; 8 bases match TRBD1. CDR1 is SGDLS, CDR2 YYNGEE, per germline. J gave up 5 bases and V 0 bases, and 4 bases lay outside the gene matches. The length of the CDR3 is 14 residues. The CDR3 DNA reads as TGTGCCAGCAGCGTAGGACAGGGGCGGAACGAGCAGTACTTC. Translation gives CASSVGQGRNEQYF. The full variable domain, completed using reference TRBV9 and TRBJ2-7, is DSGVTQTPKHLITATGQRVTLRCSPRSGDLSVYWYQQSLDQGLQFLIQYYNGEERAKGNILERFSAQQFPDLHSELNLSSLELGDSALYFCASSVGQGRNEQYFGPGTRLTVT.

CDR3 region: CASSLNAGYGYTF. CDR3 nucleotide sequence: TGTGCCAGCAGCTTAAATGCGGGCTATGGCTACACCTTC. The V and J genes are TRBV7-2 and TRBJ1-2, with no clear D. Germline V gene data show CDR1 as SGHTA and CDR2 as FQGNSA. The V and J ends lost 2 bases and 4 bases respectively, with 8 bases between them. CDR3 size: 13 residues.

Only one count was recorded for this clone. The chain couples TRBV4-1 to TRBJ2-5; maybe TRBD1 (5 bases). Germline V CDR1 and CDR2: MGHRA, YSYEKL. The CDR3 covers 15 residues. V lost 3 bases and J lost 1, with 12 bases in between. The CDR3 DNA is TGCGCCAGCAGCCACCCCCCCACAGGCCAAGAGACCCAGTACTTC. Encoded protein: CASSHPPTGQETQYF.

This rearrangement joins TRBV24-1 to TRBJ1-5, with D perhaps TRBD1 (6 bases). The length of the CDR3 is 18 residues. The V end lost 4 bases, the J end lost 5 bases, and 23 bases lay between the germline ends. CDR1 KGHDR and CDR2 SFDVKD come from the germline V gene. The CDR3 bases are TGTGCCACCAGTGACAACAATCCCGGGACATTGCAGGATCAGCCCCAGCATTTT. Translation gives CATSDNNPGTLQDQPQHF.

The rearrangement links TRBV9 to TRBJ2-1; 10 nucleotides match TRBD2. After removal of 6 bases from V and 9 bases from J, the junction contained 6 bases not matched to a gene. The CDR3 loop spans 13 amino acids. The germline V gene encodes CDR1 SGDLS and CDR2 YYNGEE. The CDR3 DNA reads TGTGCCAGCAATCGGCTAGCGGGGGTTGAGCAGTTCTTC. Protein product: CASNRLAGVEQFF.

The chain has TRBV3-1 (or the pseudogene TRBV3-2) and TRBJ1-4; the D gene is possibly TRBD1 (6 bases). V was clipped by 2 bases and J by 3 bases, with 19 bases between them. This CDR3 spans 18 amino acids. Germline CDR1 and CDR2: LGHDT and YNNKEL (reference sequence). This CDR3 reads CASSQWWGPGRANEKLFF. The DNA of the CDR3 is TGTGCCAGCAGCCAATGGTGGGGGCCGGGTCGAGCTAATGAAAAACTGTTTTTT.

The CDR3 DNA reads TGTGCCAGCTCACCCGGGACAGGGGCCTTTTGGGAGCAGTACTTC. Translating it yields CASSPGTGAFWEQYF. The chain recombines TRBV18 with TRBJ2-7; 10 bases agree with TRBD1. Trimming removed 3 bases from V and 7 bases from J; junction bases left unmatched: 9. The CDR3 consists of 15 residues. From germline, CDR1 is KGHSH and CDR2 LQKENI.

The chain is built from TRBV30 and TRBJ2-7; 8 nucleotides match TRBD2. The germline gives CDR1 GTSNPN, CDR2 SVGIG (reference sequence). The V gene end was trimmed by 4 bases and the J gene end by 3 bases; junction bases not matched to a gene: 2. The CDR3 has 12 amino acids. The CDR3 sequence is CAWTSGGYEQYF. The CDR3 DNA is TGTGCCTGGACAAGCGGGGGCTACGAGCAGTACTTC.

The CDR3 loop is CASSVGSNLYGYTF. The CDR3 DNA reads TGTGCCAGCAGCGTTGGATCTAACCTCTATGGCTACACCTTC. The V gene is TRBV5-5, the J gene TRBJ1-2; D not certain. V was pared by 4 bases and J by 4 bases, with 14 bases between. This CDR3 region has 14 residues. Germline CDR1 reads SGHKS; CDR2 reads YYEKEE (reference sequence).

The chain combines TRBV4-3 with TRBJ1-4; 7 nucleotides agree with TRBD1. The CDR3 is 18 residues long. In germline, CDR1 is LGHNA, CDR2 YSLEER. The trim removed 0 bases at V and 7 bases at J, leaving 14 bases unmatched. Here the CDR3 reads CASSQDRERQGESEKLFF. DNA for the CDR3: TGCGCCAGCAGCCAAGATCGGGAGCGGCAGGGGGAGAGTGAAAAACTGTTTTTT.

The chain employs TRBV7-2 and TRBJ2-5; 7 nucleotides align to TRBD1. V trimming: 7 bases; J trimming: 2 bases; junction bases outside the gene matches: 13. This CDR3 spans 16 amino acids. In germline, CDR1 is SGHTA, CDR2 FQGNSA. The CDR3 loop is CASIERRQGGQETQYF. CDR3 nucleotides: TGTGCCAGCATCGAAAGGCGACAGGGTGGACAAGAGACCCAGTACTTC.

V usage is TRBV18 and J usage is TRBJ2-7; D remains ambiguous. The V and J ends lost 2 bases and 2 bases respectively, with 10 bases between them. This CDR3 region has 14 residues. Germline V gives CDR1 KGHSH, CDR2 LQKENI. The CDR3 bases are TGTGCCAGCTCACCATCCGGACCAACCTACGAGCAGTACTTC. It is translated as CASSPSGPTYEQYF.

V gene TRBV18 combines with J gene TRBJ2-5; D is undetermined. The CDR3 consists of 14 residues. V was shortened by 0 bases and J by 4 bases, with 9 bases between the two germline ends. The germline V gene has CDR1 KGHSH and CDR2 LQKENI. The DNA of the CDR3 is TGTGCCAGCTCACCACCGGGTTATGGAGAGACCCAGTACTTC. Its translation is CASSPPGYGETQYF.

The V gene is TRBV3-1 (or the pseudogene TRBV3-2), the J gene TRBJ1-6, with D unclear. Germline CDR1 is LGHDT and CDR2 is YNNKEL (reference sequence). This CDR3 has 12 amino acids. V was clipped by 2 bases and J by 9 bases, with 5 bases between them. DNA of the CDR3: TGTGCCAGCAGCCAAATCAGTTCACCCCTCCACTTT. Protein sequence: CASSQISSPLHF.

The chain recombines TRBV6-5 with TRBJ1-1, with TRBD1 as a possible D gene (5 bases). There are 14 residues in the CDR3. Germline loops: CDR1 MNHEY, CDR2 SVGAGI. V lost 10 bases and J 1 base, leaving 16 bases between the germline ends. As DNA, the CDR3 is TGTGCCAACTCTCGGAGGGGCCAGAACACTGAAGCTTTCTTT. It encodes CANSRRGQNTEAFF.

This rearrangement joins TRBV13 to TRBJ1-6; no clear D gene. Germline V CDR1 and CDR2: PRHDT, FYEKMQ (reference sequence). The CDR3 totals 14 residues. V lost 0 bases, J lost 7 bases, and 7 bases lay in between. The CDR3 loop reads CASSLGTVNSPLHF. The CDR3 region has the DNA TGTGCCAGCAGCTTAGGGACGGTGAATTCACCCCTCCACTTT.

The chain joins TRBV11-3 to TRBJ2-2; no clear D. The germline V and J ends were trimmed by 5 bases and 9 bases, with 13 bases remaining between them. CDR1 is SGHNT and CDR2 is YENEEA in the germline V gene. This CDR3 spans 13 amino acids. The CDR3 protein is CASSQWGGRELFF. In nucleotides, the CDR3 is TGTGCCAGCAGCCAATGGGGTGGCCGGGAGCTGTTTTTT.

The V call is TRBV5-1, the J call TRBJ2-5, with D possibly matching TRBD2 (6 bases). CDR1 is SGHRS and CDR2 is YFSETQ in the germline V gene. V shed 1 base and J shed 4 bases, with 17 bases lying between them. The CDR3 loop spans 16 amino acids. CDR3 residues: CASSLQGSGGVETQYF. DNA for the CDR3: TGCGCCAGCAGCTTGCAGGGCAGTGGAGGGGTAGAGACCCAGTACTTC.